This TCR delta chain was recovered during a study of γδ T cells in repeated Plasmodium falciparum infection. Across the whole study: Age- and gender-matched Australian children served as comparison for malaria-exposed Malian children. Donors had four controlled P. falciparum NF54 infections over about 640 days.

The V gene's germline CDR1 is GEAIGNYY and CDR2 EKD. The CDR3 is made up of 17 amino acids. A note on this clone: The antigen is unknown. TCRdb assigns this DNA the protein of a much larger clone, which departs from its translation at residue 14; this likely reflects a read error, and the protein shown comes from translating the DNA.

TCRdb reanalyzed the multiplex PCR reads using CATT. The sample shows tens of thousands of delta-chain clones, approximately 1.4% of them seen only once. Findings and limits, study-wide: In Vdelta2-negative, largely Vdelta1+, gammadelta repertoires, repeated controlled infections appeared to drive clonal selection waves. Vgamma9/Vdelta2+ repertoires stayed stably polyclonal over time and infection.

Gammadelta T cells were flow-sorted from PBMC into Vgamma9/Vdelta2+ and Vdelta2-negative populations for bulk analysis. Sequenced sample: gamma-delta T cells from blood. The clonotype was recovered from a pool of human donors (malaria-infected and uninfected, not separated). The genes are TRDV2 and TRDJ1, with TRDD3 identical over 10 bases. TCRdb does not report a J gene; here it was assigned by matching the DNA to germline references. CDR3 region: CACDTLVLGDSSDRLIF. CDR3 nucleotides: TGTGCCTGTGACACCTTAGTACTGGGGGATTCGTCAGATAGACTCATCTTT.